The source of this TCR beta chain is a study of cytomegalovirus exposure and HLA in healthy donors. Study observations and caveats: A missense variant in DCLRE1C was later tied to TCR beta V- and J-gene trimming. Generally TCR sequences proved uncommon, though certain public TCRs appeared in numerous donors.

Both 60 Vbeta primers and 13 Jbeta primers went into the PCR. Repertoires were generated with immunoSEQ multiplex PCR, while TCRdb's copy carries only in-frame clones and drops some. The sample carries some 150,000 clones, around 78% recorded once. For this clone: Its antigen is undetermined.

This CDR3 is built from 14 residues. Trimming shortened V by 3 bases and J by 0 bases, and 8 bases separated the two germline ends. CDR1 and CDR2 (germline): SGHRS, YFSETQ. The chain joins TRBV5-1 to TRBJ2-3; no definite D call. The receptor was isolated from a woman in her 30s in good health and CMV-seropositive. The sequencing input was PBMCs. CDR3 in DNA: TGCGCCAGCAGCTCAGCGAAAAGCACAGATACGCAGTATTTT. It encodes CASSSAKSTDTQYF.